This T cell receptor beta chain was captured by sequencing in a study of blood T cell repertoires in COVID-19. Background on the study: Whether acute or convalescent, the COVID-19 samples came from the United States, Italy and Spain. T cells, B-cell-depleted T cells, or PBMCs provided the cDNA or gDNA that served as material.

From germline, CDR1 is GTSNPN and CDR2 SVGIG (reference sequence). The CDR3 sequence is 17 residues long. V gave up 2 bases and J gave up 1 base, with 20 bases separating them. Which cohort a participant joined came from the clinical history participants gave. Exposed enrollees had met someone with a PCR-confirmed or clinician-diagnosed COVID-19 case at some point within the 2 weeks before study entry. This table comes from immunoSEQ multiplex PCR, and its TCRdb copy is limited to in-frame clones, with some not included. The data contain roughly 280,000 clones, 80% to 95% of them singletons. The specimen was PBMCs or T cells enriched from blood (not recorded which). The origin of this receptor is a man aged 40-50 years who had been exposed to COVID-19. This chain links TRBV30 with TRBJ2-5; weak D call: TRBD2 (7 bases). The CDR3 DNA is TGTGCCTGGAGTCCCCTAGGGGGGGCGAATGTCCAAGAGACCCAGTACTTC. Its protein product is CAWSPLGGANVQETQYF.